Sequencing of this TCR beta chain was carried out in a study of shared T cell receptors in the human thymus. The table came from immunoSEQ multiplex PCR; TCRdb's copy has only in-frame clones and leaves some out. The sample includes about 660,000 clones, around nine tenths seen only once; the top ten take 0.0095% to 0.011%. This CDR3 contains 14 residues. The germline V and J ends were trimmed by 4 bases and 1 base, with 8 bases remaining between them. Germline loops: CDR1 MRHNA, CDR2 SNTAGT. These data were likewise used in another study, on human thymus T cells. From that study: The thymus was resected at corrective cardiac surgery. Blood and thymic repertoires both appeared biased in V and J gene usage. Unrelated individuals were reported by related research to share highly overlapping thymic repertoires.

The clonotype was recovered from a boy younger than two with a congenital heart defect. Sequences were obtained from thymocytes. The rearrangement links TRBV6-4 to TRBJ2-1, with D perhaps TRBD1 (6 bases). The CDR3 nucleotides read TGTGCCAGCAGTGCGGACAGATCCTACAATGAGCAGTTCTTC. Translated: CASSADRSYNEQFF.